The clone carrying this T cell receptor (beta chain) was detected many times. The germline gives CDR1 LGHDT, CDR2 YNNKEL (reference sequence). Trimming at V came to 5 bases and at J to 7 bases, leaving 7 bases not matched to a gene. CDR3 size: 14 residues. The entry originates in a study of patients and donors after allogeneic stem cell transplantation. One entry per CDR3 protein results from TCRdb running MiXCR on the RT-PCR reads. The sample carries over 9,500 distinct CDR3 sequences, roughly 5.8% recorded once. The clonotype originates from a human donor who was either an allogeneic HSCT recipient or a stem cell or donor lymphocyte infusion donor (not recorded which). It is not recorded whose cells these are; they may come from a transplant donor. Material: blood, either unsorted or a sorted T cell fraction (not recorded which). The chain has TRBV3-1 and TRBJ1-5; 8 positions agree with TRBD1. The CDR3 region has the DNA TGTGCCAGCAGCTTACAGGGGGTTGGGCAGCCCCAGCATTTT. Its protein is CASSLQGVGQPQHF.